A selection of T cell receptor beta chains follows, all from one sample in a study of cytomegalovirus exposure and HLA in healthy donors. The table came from immunoSEQ multiplex PCR; TCRdb's copy has only in-frame clones and leaves some out. The sample lists around 150,000 clones, 79% seen once, with about 2.2% in the top ten. Sequences were obtained from PBMCs. These TCRs come from a man in his forties in good health and CMV-seronegative. Each CDR3 is given with its conserved first and last residue. The order of the fields is D gene, V gene, CDR3 length, clone size, J gene, CDR3 protein, CDR3 DNA. The D gene is left open where the match is weak. Some rows mark clone size as missing; the rest say once, few, many or name a class of expanded clone.

D gene: TRBD2
V gene: TRBV5-1
CDR3 length: 16
clone size: -
J gene: TRBJ2-1
CDR3 protein: CASSDLTSGRANEQFF
CDR3 DNA: TGCGCCAGCAGCGACCTGACTAGCGGGAGGGCCAATGAGCAGTTCTTC

D gene: -
V gene: TRBV14
CDR3 length: 13
clone size: -
J gene: TRBJ2-7
CDR3 protein: CASSQEEHLEQYF
CDR3 DNA: TGTGCCAGCAGCCAAGAGGAGCACCTAGAGCAGTACTTC

D gene: -
V gene: TRBV7-8
CDR3 length: 14
clone size: -
J gene: TRBJ1-4
CDR3 protein: CASSLGGFSEKLFF
CDR3 DNA: TGTGCCAGCAGCTTAGGAGGGTTCAGTGAAAAACTGTTTTTT

D gene: -
V gene: TRBV7-8
CDR3 length: 13
clone size: -
J gene: TRBJ2-3
CDR3 protein: CASSLDRPDTQYF
CDR3 DNA: TGTGCCAGCAGCTTGGACAGACCAGATACGCAGTATTTT

D gene: -
V gene: TRBV11-2
CDR3 length: 17
clone size: -
J gene: TRBJ1-3
CDR3 protein: CASSPGALFLSGNTIYF
CDR3 DNA: TGTGCCAGCAGCCCGGGTGCTCTGTTCCTCTCTGGAAACACCATATATTTT

D gene: TRBD2
V gene: TRBV6-1
CDR3 length: 19
clone size: -
J gene: TRBJ2-2
CDR3 protein: CASSEHYLGGAANTGELFF
CDR3 DNA: TGTGCCAGCAGTGAACATTATCTGGGAGGGGCTGCGAACACCGGGGAGCTGTTTTTT

D gene: TRBD2
V gene: TRBV13
CDR3 length: 15
clone size: -
J gene: TRBJ2-1
CDR3 protein: CASSLRGLAGSEQFF
CDR3 DNA: TGTGCCAGCAGCTTAAGGGGACTAGCGGGAAGTGAGCAGTTCTTC

D gene: -
V gene: TRBV5-5
CDR3 length: 15
clone size: few
J gene: TRBJ2-5
CDR3 protein: CASSLGGTGQETQYF
CDR3 DNA: TGTGCCAGCAGCTTAGGAGGGACGGGTCAAGAGACCCAGTACTTC

D gene: -
V gene: TRBV7-9
CDR3 length: 12
clone size: -
J gene: TRBJ2-7
CDR3 protein: CASSFSSGEQYF
CDR3 DNA: TGTGCCAGCAGCTTTTCTAGTGGCGAGCAGTACTTC

D gene: -
V gene: TRBV29-1
CDR3 length: 12
clone size: -
J gene: TRBJ2-7
CDR3 protein: CSVEETGSEQYF
CDR3 DNA: TGCAGCGTTGAAGAAACAGGATCCGAGCAGTACTTC